This paragraph reports one T cell receptor (beta chain). Quantitative 5'-RACE was performed with molecular barcodes, and it yielded the TCR beta libraries. TCRdb re-derived calls from the 5' RACE reads in MiXCR, one entry per CDR3 protein. The sample holds 250,000 or so distinct CDR3 sequences, 15% to 20% seen once. The data derive from a study of CD8 T cells in ankylosing spondylitis. V trimming: 4 bases; J trimming: 6 bases; junction bases outside the gene matches: 7. This CDR3 contains 17 residues. The germline CDR1 and CDR2 sequences are LGHNA and YSLEER. This clonotype was obtained from a male donor with ankylosing spondylitis or in good health (not recorded which). Material for sequencing was blood, either unsorted or a sorted T cell fraction (not recorded which). The rearrangement links TRBV4-3 to TRBJ2-1; 15 bases fit TRBD2. CDR3 nucleotides: TGCGCCAGCAGCCTTTGGACTAGCGGGAGGGTCGGCAATGAGCAGTTCTTC. Translated, it gives CASSLWTSGRVGNEQFF.